This T cell receptor beta chain was captured by sequencing in a study of T-cell reconstitution after alpha-beta-depleted transplantation in children. The CDR3 covers 16 residues. Looked up from germline, CDR1 is LNHNV and CDR2 is YYDKDF (reference sequence). Unmatched junction bases numbered 8, after V lost 4 bases and J lost 3 bases. Preparation of the TCRbeta library used unique molecular identifiers. TCRdb independently ran MiXCR on the PCR reads; one entry per CDR3 protein. Of some 500,000 distinct CDR3 sequences in the sample, approximately 29% were seen once. The source was PBMCs from the stem cell graft donor, collected from the stem cell graft. The TCR originated in a human donor who donated a stem cell graft to a child with aplastic anemia. The V gene is TRBV15, the J gene TRBJ1-1; 10 bases line up with TRBD1. This CDR3 reads CATSKGQGEGDTEAFF. The CDR3 region has the DNA TGTGCCACCAGCAAAGGACAGGGGGAAGGGGACACTGAAGCTTTCTTT.